These 10 T cell receptor beta chains share one sample of origin, sequenced in a study of memory CD4+ T cells and cytomegalovirus serostatus. The sort gate was single viable CD3+CD4+CD8-CD45RO+ cells for memory CD4+ T cells. TCRdb's table, derived via immunoSEQ multiplex PCR, lists solely in-frame clones and lacks some. The sample records over 45,000 clones, 82% being singletons. The source material was memory CD4+ T cells from blood. Every receptor here comes from an adult in good health and CMV-seronegative. Some clones in this sample may be carry-over from other donors' samples.

The table lists this clone with a few counts. The chain has TRBV4-2 and TRBJ2-1, with D perhaps being TRBD1 or TRBD2 (5 bases each). This CDR3 comprises 15 residues. Trimming removed 1 base from V and 6 bases from J, with 13 bases in between. Germline assignment: CDR1 LGHNA and CDR2 YNFKEQ. The CDR3: CASSQGGTGGNEQFF. DNA for the CDR3: TGTGCCAGCAGCCAAGGGGGGACCGGAGGCAATGAGCAGTTCTTC.

The rearrangement joins TRBV6-5 to TRBJ2-7; D may be TRBD2 (5 bases). V was trimmed by 5 bases and J by 6 bases, leaving 14 bases between them. The CDR3 totals 13 residues. Looked up from germline, CDR1 is MNHEY and CDR2 is SVGAGI. CDR3 bases: TGTGCCAGCAGTAACGGGATCCCCGGCGAGCAGTACTTC. Protein sequence: CASSNGIPGEQYF.

V and J are TRBV6-5 and TRBJ1-2; 7 bases fit TRBD1. The germline V gene has CDR1 MNHEY and CDR2 SVGAGI. V was clipped by 6 bases and J by 9 bases; unmatched bases: 13. This CDR3 comprises 14 residues. CDR3 coding DNA: TGTGCCAGCAGCCCCTCCCGACAGGGAATTCGCTACACCTTC. Amino acids: CASSPSRQGIRYTF.

CDR3 residues: CASTRTGISGANVLTF. The CDR3 region has the DNA TGTGCCAGTACTAGGACAGGTATCTCTGGGGCCAACGTCCTGACTTTC. This chain joins TRBV19 and TRBJ2-6; 7 bases match TRBD1. CDR1 is LNHDA, CDR2 SQIVND, per germline (reference sequence). Germline trimming cut 7 bases from V and 0 bases from J; bases unmatched to any gene: 6. The CDR3 length is 16 residues.

This clone showed up just a few times. This rearrangement joins TRBV27 to TRBJ2-6; TRBD2 might be the D (6 bases). The germline CDR1 and CDR2 sequences are MNHEY and SMNVEV (reference sequence). Trimming stripped 5 bases from V and 2 bases from J, with 13 bases between. This CDR3 is 16 amino acids long. Here the CDR3 reads CASSPRAGTGANVLTF. CDR3 DNA sequence: TGTGCCAGCAGTCCTCGGGCGGGGACTGGGGCCAACGTCCTGACTTTC.

The genes are TRBV5-5 and TRBJ2-3; D not certain. The CDR3 contains 15 residues. Between the trimmed V and J ends, which lost 0 bases and 2 bases, there was a span of 10 bases. The germline V gene has CDR1 SGHKS and CDR2 YYEKEE (reference sequence). DNA for the CDR3: TGTGCCAGCAGCTTGGCGGTAGGATACACAGATACGCAGTATTTT. This sequence encodes CASSLAVGYTDTQYF.

This chain uses TRBV5-1 with TRBJ1-6; D is perhaps TRBD1 (5 bases). The CDR3 consists of 15 residues. Germline CDR1 and CDR2: SGHRS and YFSETQ. The V end was cut by 3 bases, the J end by 8 bases, with 15 bases between. This CDR3 is CASSSGEGRDSPLHF. CDR3 DNA sequence: TGCGCCAGCAGCTCAGGAGAGGGGAGGGATTCACCCCTCCACTTT.

In DNA form, the CDR3 reads TGCGCCAGCAGCCAAGGCCTCAGGGGATACGAGCAGTACTTC. Translating it yields CASSQGLRGYEQYF. J is TRBJ2-7 and V is TRBV4-1, with a weak D call TRBD1 (6 bases). Germline V gives CDR1 MGHRA, CDR2 YSYEKL. The CDR3 runs to 14 residues. Between the trimmed V and J ends, which lost 1 base and 4 bases, there was a span of 11 bases.

The CDR3 DNA follows: TGTGCCAGCTCATCAGGCTTAGGGACAGGGGGATCCTACGAGCAGTACTTC. Residues: CASSSGLGTGGSYEQYF. The gene calls are TRBV18 and TRBJ2-7; 11 bases are a match to TRBD1. The CDR3 loop spans 17 amino acids. The ends lost 5 bases at V and 1 base at J; junction bases unmatched: 10. Germline CDR1 is KGHSH and CDR2 is LQKENI.

The rearrangement joins TRBV28 to TRBJ1-2, with 8 bases matching TRBD1. V gave up 7 bases and J gave up 4 bases; unmatched junction bases: 5. Germline V gene data show CDR1 as MDHEN and CDR2 as SYDVKM. The CDR3 runs to 13 residues. The CDR3 bases are TGTGCCAGCACCCCGGGACAGGTCTATGGCTACACCTTC. Its translation: CASTPGQVYGYTF.